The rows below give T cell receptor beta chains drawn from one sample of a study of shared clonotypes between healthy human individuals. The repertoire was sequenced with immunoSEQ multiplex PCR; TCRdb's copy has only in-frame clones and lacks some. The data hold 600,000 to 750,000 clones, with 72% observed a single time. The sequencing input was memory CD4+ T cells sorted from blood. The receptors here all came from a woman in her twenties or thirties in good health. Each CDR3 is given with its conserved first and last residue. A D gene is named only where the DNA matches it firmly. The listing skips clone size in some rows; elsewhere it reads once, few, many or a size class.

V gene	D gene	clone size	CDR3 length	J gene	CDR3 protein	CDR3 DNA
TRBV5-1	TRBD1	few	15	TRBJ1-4	CASSLGRGRNEKLFF	TGCGCCAGCAGCTTGGGCAGGGGGAGGAATGAAAAACTGTTTTTT
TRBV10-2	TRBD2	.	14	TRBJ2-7	CASSEAPAGDEQYF	TGCGCCAGCAGTGAGGCTCCAGCGGGAGACGAGCAGTACTTC
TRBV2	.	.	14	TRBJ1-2	CASIIAIANYGYTF	TGTGCCAGCATTATAGCTATAGCTAACTATGGCTACACCTTC
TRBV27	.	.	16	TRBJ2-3	CASSLKTGLRTDTQYF	TGTGCCAGCAGTTTAAAGACGGGTCTTCGCACAGATACGCAGTATTTT
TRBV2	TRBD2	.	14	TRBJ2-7	CATTGLAGSYEQYF	TGTGCCACCACAGGACTAGCGGGGTCCTACGAGCAGTACTTC
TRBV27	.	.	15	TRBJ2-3	CASRTPDSFTDTQYF	TGTGCCAGCAGAACTCCGGACAGTTTCACAGATACGCAGTATTTT
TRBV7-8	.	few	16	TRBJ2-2	CASSLVALAITGELFF	TGTGCCAGCAGCTTAGTAGCGCTAGCGATAACCGGGGAGCTGTTTTTT
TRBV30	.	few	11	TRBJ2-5	CAWSLGGDQYF	TGTGCCTGGAGTCTCGGCGGGGACCAGTACTTC
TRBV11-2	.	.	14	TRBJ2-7	CASSLVVGVQEQYF	TGTGCCAGCAGCTTAGTTGTGGGAGTGCAGGAGCAGTACTTC
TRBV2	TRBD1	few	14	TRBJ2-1	CASTRGDRVGEQFF	TGTGCCAGCACCCGGGGGGACAGGGTCGGTGAGCAGTTCTTC
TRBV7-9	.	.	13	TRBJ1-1	CASSLAMNTEAFF	TGTGCCAGCAGCTTAGCTATGAACACTGAAGCTTTCTTT
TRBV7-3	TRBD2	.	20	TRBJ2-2	CASSSRRGLAGGTNTGELFF	TGTGCCAGCAGCTCGAGACGGGGACTAGCGGGAGGAACGAACACCGGGGAGCTGTTTTTT
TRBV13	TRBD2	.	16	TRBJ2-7	CASTIRTSGRAYEQYF	TGTGCCAGCACCATCCGGACTAGCGGGAGGGCCTACGAGCAGTACTTC